This T cell receptor (beta chain) is drawn from a study of shared clonotypes between healthy human individuals. Study context: For every donor, three CD4 naive, three CD4 memory, two CD8 naive and one CD8 memory plates were used. Study-level points and caveats: Only blood underwent sampling, and tissue repertoires likely differ.

Germline lookup yields CDR1 SGHRS and CDR2 YFSETQ. This CDR3 region has 14 residues. Trimming left V 4 bases short and J 4 bases short, with 14 bases between. Assay used: immunoSEQ multiplex PCR; TCRdb lists only in-frame clones, some missing. Of a few million clones detected, just over 90% appear once; the ten largest clones hold roughly 0.13%. CD45RA+ naive and CD45RA-negative memory subsets were separated from CD4+ cells. With respect to this clone: The antigen is not known. Different DNA sequences within this sample yield the same CDR3.

The sequencing sample was made of naive CD4+ T cells sorted from blood. Subset given: CD45RA+ positively selected. The sequence was obtained from a young man in good health. The chain carries TRBV5-1 and TRBJ1-2; possibly TRBD1 for D (5 bases). CDR3 DNA: TGCGCCAGCAGCCTGAGTGGGCAGGGCTATGGCTACACCTTC. Translated, it gives CASSLSGQGYGYTF.